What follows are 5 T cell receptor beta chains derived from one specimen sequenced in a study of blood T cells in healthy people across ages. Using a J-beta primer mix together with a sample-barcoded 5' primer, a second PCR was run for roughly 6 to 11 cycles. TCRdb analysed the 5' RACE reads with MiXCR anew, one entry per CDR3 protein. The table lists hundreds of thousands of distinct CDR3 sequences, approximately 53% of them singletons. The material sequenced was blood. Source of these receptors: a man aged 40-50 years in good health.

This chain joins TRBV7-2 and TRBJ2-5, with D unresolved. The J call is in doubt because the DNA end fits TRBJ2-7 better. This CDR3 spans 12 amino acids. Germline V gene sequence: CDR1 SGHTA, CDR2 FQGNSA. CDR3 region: CASSSTGGEQYF. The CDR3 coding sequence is TGTGCCAGCAGCTCGACGGGCGGCGAGCAGTACTTC.

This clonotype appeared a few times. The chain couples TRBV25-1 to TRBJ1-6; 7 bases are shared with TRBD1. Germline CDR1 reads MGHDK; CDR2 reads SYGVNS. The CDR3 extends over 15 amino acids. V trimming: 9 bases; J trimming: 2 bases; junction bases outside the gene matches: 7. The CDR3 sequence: CASLSDRAYNSPLHF. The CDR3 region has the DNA TGTGCCAGTCTCAGCGACAGGGCCTATAATTCACCCCTCCACTTT. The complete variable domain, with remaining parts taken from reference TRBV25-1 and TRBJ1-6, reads EADIYQTPRYLVIGTGKKITLECSQTMGHDKMYWYQQDPGMELHLIHYSYGVNSTEKGDLSSESTVSRIRTEHFPLTLESARPSHTSQYLCASLSDRAYNSPLHFGNGTRLTVT.

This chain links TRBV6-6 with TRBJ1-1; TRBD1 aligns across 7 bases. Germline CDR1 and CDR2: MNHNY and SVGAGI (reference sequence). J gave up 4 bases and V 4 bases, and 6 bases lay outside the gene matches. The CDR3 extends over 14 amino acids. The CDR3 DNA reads TGTGCCAGCAGTTTCAACAGGGGAGTCACTGAAGCTTTCTTT. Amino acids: CASSFNRGVTEAFF.

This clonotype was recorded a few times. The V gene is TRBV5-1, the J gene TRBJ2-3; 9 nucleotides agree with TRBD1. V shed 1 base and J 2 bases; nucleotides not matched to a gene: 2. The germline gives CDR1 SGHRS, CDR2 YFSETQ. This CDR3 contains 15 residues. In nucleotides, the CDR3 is TGCGCCAGCAGCTTGCTACAGGGGGCCACAGATACGCAGTATTTT. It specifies CASSLLQGATDTQYF.

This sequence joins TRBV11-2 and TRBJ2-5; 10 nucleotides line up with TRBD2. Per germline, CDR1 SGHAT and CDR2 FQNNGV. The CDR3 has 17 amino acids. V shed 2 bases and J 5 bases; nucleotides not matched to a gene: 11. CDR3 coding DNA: TGTGCCAGCAGCTTATCCCTAGCGGGAGATGTACACGAGACCCAGTACTTC. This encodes CASSLSLAGDVHETQYF.